The next 30 T cell receptor beta chains were all read from a single sample in a study of CD4 T cells in relation to SARS-CoV-2 and coronaviruses. Their cognate antigens are unknown. Here immunoSEQ multiplex PCR was the method, and the copy in TCRdb shows in-frame clones only, minus some. Of some 27,000 clones in the sample, about 80% are singletons; the top ten hold under 30%. The unexposed donors gave CD4+ T cells in about 2010-2018, prior to COVID-19. CD4+ T cells were isolated from the cells after 10 days of culture. The sequenced sample consisted of CD4+ T cells from PBMCs, cultured in vitro. These receptors all stem from a human donor in good health.

The rearrangement joins TRBV5-3 to TRBJ1-3; a weak D match, TRBD1 (5 bases). TRBV5-3 is an ORF, with its function uncertain. The V end lost 4 bases, the J end lost 0 bases, and 17 bases lay between the germline ends. The length of the CDR3 is 17 residues. The CDR3, as DNA: TGTGCCAGAAGCGCTTGTGGGGGAGGGTACTCTGGAAACACCATATATTTT. This codes for CARSACGGGYSGNTIYF.

This chain uses TRBV3-1 (or the pseudogene TRBV3-2) with TRBJ2-1; D is possibly TRBD1 or TRBD2 (6 bases each). This CDR3 comprises 14 residues. CDR1 and CDR2 from the germline V gene are LGHDT and YNNKEL (reference sequence). With 2 bases removed from V and 5 bases from J, the gap between germline ends came to 10 bases. The CDR3 coding sequence is TGTGCCAGCAGCCAAAGGGGGGACCACAATGAGCAGTTCTTC. This translates into CASSQRGDHNEQFF.

This clone occurred a few times. J is TRBJ1-1 and V is TRBV7-2; 11 bases match TRBD1. V gave up 10 bases and J gave up 1 base; unmatched junction bases: 5. Germline CDR1 and CDR2: SGHTA and FQGNSA. There are 14 residues in the CDR3. CDR3 nucleotide sequence: TGTGCCACTAGGACAGGGGGCGGGAACACTGAAGCTTTCTTT. Translation gives CATRTGGGNTEAFF.

The V and J genes are TRBV2 and TRBJ2-7; tentatively, D is TRBD2 (6 bases). The CDR3 extends over 14 amino acids. Trimming pared 6 bases from V and 5 bases from J, leaving 17 bases between. Germline CDR1 SNHLY, CDR2 FYNNEI. The CDR3 DNA reads TGTGCCAGCAGCCCTTGGCGGGATATCCACGAGCAGTACTTC. As protein: CASSPWRDIHEQYF.

This chain joins TRBV12-5 and TRBJ2-5; maybe TRBD2 (5 bases). Deletions cut 5 bases from V and 5 bases from J, with 21 bases between. CDR1 and CDR2 from the germline V gene are LGHNT and FRNRAP. This CDR3 region has 16 residues. CDR3 sequence reads: CASGHGKGWSGETQYF. For the CDR3, the DNA is TGTGCTAGTGGTCACGGGAAAGGGTGGAGTGGGGAGACCCAGTACTTC.

The rearrangement links TRBV19 to TRBJ1-3; unclear D gene. The V end was cut by 3 bases, the J end by 0 bases, with 12 bases between. Germline CDR1 is LNHDA and CDR2 is SQIVND (reference sequence). The CDR3 consists of 16 residues. The DNA of the CDR3 is TGTGCCAGTAGTATGGACCGCGGAAGCTCTGGAAACACCATATATTTT. It specifies CASSMDRGSSGNTIYF.

This rearrangement joins TRBV4-3 to TRBJ2-5; 9 nucleotides match TRBD1. V gave up 5 bases and J gave up 3 bases; unmatched junction bases: 7. Germline loops: CDR1 LGHNA, CDR2 YSLEER. The length of the CDR3 is 15 residues. CDR3 in DNA: TGCGCCAGCAGCTACCGGGACAGGGCCAAAGAGACCCAGTACTTC. Encoded protein: CASSYRDRAKETQYF.

This clone was counted once. The rearrangement uses TRBV6-5 and TRBJ1-2; D may be TRBD1 (5 bases). The CDR3 has 15 amino acids. Germline lookup yields CDR1 MNHEY and CDR2 SVGAGI. Trimming removed 6 bases at V and 0 bases at J, with 14 bases between. CDR3 nucleotide sequence: TGTGCCAGCAGCGCCACGGGACTCACTAACTATGGCTACACCTTC. As protein: CASSATGLTNYGYTF.

The CDR3 reads CASSFNPASGADTQYF. The CDR3 nucleotides are TGTGCCAGCAGTTTTAACCCAGCTAGCGGCGCAGATACGCAGTATTTT. The chain recombines TRBV3-1 (or the pseudogene TRBV3-2) with TRBJ2-3; TRBD2 aligns across 7 bases. The germline V gene encodes CDR1 LGHDT and CDR2 YNNKEL (reference sequence). The CDR3 sequence is 16 residues long. V was clipped by 6 bases and J by 4 bases; unmatched bases: 13.

The V gene is TRBV5-6, the J gene TRBJ1-1; 8 bases fit TRBD1. The CDR3 has 14 residues. CDR1 and CDR2 from the germline V gene are SGHDT and YYEEEE. Germline trimming cut 4 bases from V and 5 bases from J; bases unmatched to any gene: 7. The CDR3 sequence: CASSGWTGRTEAFF. Here the CDR3 DNA reads TGTGCCAGCAGCGGATGGACAGGGAGGACTGAAGCTTTCTTT.

The chain links TRBV7-9 to TRBJ1-4, with D uncertain. The CDR3 length is 16 residues. Trimming took 4 bases from V and 3 from J, leaving 15 bases between them. Germline V CDR1 and CDR2: SEHNR, FQNEAQ (reference sequence). The CDR3 loop reads CASSSPPGAANEKLFF. The CDR3 bases are TGTGCCAGCAGCTCTCCCCCCGGTGCCGCTAATGAAAAACTGTTTTTT.

This rearrangement joins TRBV5-1 to TRBJ2-3; 7 bases are a match to TRBD2. CDR1 and CDR2 from the germline V gene are SGHRS and YFSETQ. Losses at the gene ends were 4 bases for V and 6 bases for J; bases not matched to a gene: 11. The CDR3 has 15 amino acids. The DNA of the CDR3 is TGCGCCAGCAGCAGACCGGGAGGACTGATGGATACGCAGTATTTT. It is translated as CASSRPGGLMDTQYF.

The rearrangement joins TRBV5-1 to TRBJ2-1, with 11 bases fitting TRBD2. Germline CDR1 and CDR2: SGHRS and YFSETQ. The V and J ends lost 0 bases and 6 bases, in that order; junction bases with no gene match: 5. The CDR3 length is 16 residues. The DNA for the CDR3 is TGCGCCAGCAGCTTGGTTCTAGCGGGGGGTGGCAATGAGCAGTTCTTC. This codes for CASSLVLAGGGNEQFF.

This chain uses TRBV5-5 with TRBJ1-2; possibly TRBD1 for D (5 bases). The V gene's germline CDR1 is SGHKS and CDR2 YYEKEE (reference sequence). This CDR3 region has 12 residues. The V end was cut by 3 bases, the J end by 7 bases, with 10 bases between. The CDR3 bases are TGTGCCAGCAGCTCCGACAGAAGTGGCTACACCTTC. Translated, it gives CASSSDRSGYTF.

This clone came up once. The chain links TRBV6-5 to TRBJ1-2; 7 bases are a match to TRBD1. The CDR3 is 14 amino acids. V shed 7 bases, J shed 8 bases, and the junction held 13 bases outside the gene matches. Germline CDR1 and CDR2: MNHEY and SVGAGI. CDR3 DNA: TGTGCCAGCAAGGGAGGACAGGCGACTGGGGGCTACACCTTC. It specifies CASKGGQATGGYTF.

V gene TRBV5-1 combines with J gene TRBJ2-7; D remains ambiguous. The CDR3 contains 14 residues. Germline-derived CDR1 and CDR2 are SGHRS and YFSETQ. Deletions cut 2 bases from V and 0 bases from J, with 9 bases between. Written as DNA, the CDR3 is TGCGCCAGCAGCTTTCTTGGGGACTCCTACGAGCAGTACTTC. Translated: CASSFLGDSYEQYF.

The rearrangement uses TRBV18 and TRBJ2-3; tentative D call: TRBD1 (6 bases). The CDR3 totals 16 residues. The germline gives CDR1 KGHSH, CDR2 LQKENI. V lost 3 bases and J 2 bases, leaving 15 bases between the germline ends. The DNA of the CDR3 is TGTGCCAGCTCACCCATCCCAGGGGCGACCACAGATACGCAGTATTTT. Its translation is CASSPIPGATTDTQYF. Together with reference TRBV18 and TRBJ2-3, the CDR3 gives the full variable domain: NAGVMQNPRHLVRRRGQEARLRCSPMKGHSHVYWYRQLPEEGLKFMVYLQKENIIDESGMPKERFSAEFPKEGPSILRIQQVVRGDSAAYFCASSPIPGATTDTQYFGPGTRLTVL.

V and J are TRBV4-1 and TRBJ1-6, with D maybe TRBD1 (6 bases). The germline V gene has CDR1 MGHRA and CDR2 YSYEKL. CDR3 length equals 16 residues. V dropped 1 base and J dropped 0 bases, with 7 bases sitting between them. The CDR3 nucleotides read TGCGCCAGCAGCCAAGGCAGGGGCTCCTATAATTCACCCCTCCACTTT. Translating it yields CASSQGRGSYNSPLHF.

The CDR3 DNA follows: TGCAGCGTTGGAGGGCCGGGGCAGAACACTGAAGCTTTCTTT. Residues: CSVGGPGQNTEAFF. The V and J genes are TRBV29-1 and TRBJ1-1; possible D gene TRBD1, 5 bases. Germline lookup yields CDR1 SQVTM and CDR2 ANQGSEA. V gave up 4 bases and J gave up 1 base, with 13 bases separating them. The CDR3 totals 14 residues.

This chain connects TRBV24-1 to TRBJ2-1; 8 bases fit TRBD1. The CDR3 extends over 13 amino acids. The V gene's germline CDR1 is KGHDR and CDR2 SFDVKD. Trimming at V came to 7 bases and at J to 10 bases, leaving 8 bases not matched to a gene. The CDR3 bases are TGTGCCACCAGCCAACTGACAGGGGTCGAGCAGTTCTTC. Its translation: CATSQLTGVEQFF.

This rearrangement joins TRBV7-6 to TRBJ1-5, with D unclear. This CDR3 spans 12 amino acids. V lost 5 bases and J lost 7, with 9 bases in between. Germline V CDR1 and CDR2: SGHVS, FNYEAQ. CDR3 loop: CASSLVGQPQHF. DNA for the CDR3: TGTGCCAGCAGCCTCGTGGGCCAGCCCCAGCATTTT.

The genes are TRBV3-1 (or the pseudogene TRBV3-2) and TRBJ2-5; the match to TRBD2 covers 7 bases. CDR1 is LGHDT and CDR2 is YNNKEL in the germline V gene (reference sequence). V was clipped by 1 base and J by 2 bases; unmatched bases: 10. CDR3 length: 17 amino acids. The CDR3 spells CASSQGARLASQETQYF. The CDR3 DNA is TGTGCCAGCAGCCAAGGTGCGAGACTAGCCTCACAAGAGACCCAGTACTTC.

The table lists this clone with a few counts. The chain uses TRBV9 and TRBJ2-1; no reliable D call. CDR3 length: 15 amino acids. Trimming left V 2 bases short and J 4 bases short, with 13 bases between. Germline V gene data show CDR1 as SGDLS and CDR2 as YYNGEE. CDR3 sequence reads: CASSVAGLVYNEQFF. The CDR3 region has the DNA TGTGCCAGCAGCGTCGCAGGATTGGTTTACAATGAGCAGTTCTTC.

The chain combines TRBV6-5 with TRBJ1-6; 7 bases line up with TRBD1. The ends lost 6 bases at V and 5 bases at J; junction bases unmatched: 7. The CDR3 consists of 15 residues. Germline CDR1 reads MNHEY; CDR2 reads SVGAGI. The CDR3 region is CASRAGQSNNSPLHF. Here the CDR3 DNA reads TGTGCCAGCAGGGCGGGACAGAGCAATAATTCACCCCTCCACTTT.

This clone was seen once. V usage is TRBV19 and J usage is TRBJ2-7, with TRBD2 as a possible D gene (6 bases). Germline CDR1 is LNHDA and CDR2 is SQIVND (reference sequence). With 6 bases removed from V and 2 bases from J, the gap between germline ends came to 20 bases. The CDR3 sequence is 16 residues long. Here the CDR3 reads CASRGRRMGRPYEQYF. CDR3 DNA: TGTGCCAGTAGGGGCCGAAGGATGGGGAGGCCCTACGAGCAGTACTTC.

V and J are TRBV13 and TRBJ2-7, with D tentatively TRBD2 (5 bases). V dropped 2 bases and J dropped 7 bases, with 15 bases sitting between them. The CDR3 covers 14 residues. Germline V gene lookup returns CDR1 PRHDT and CDR2 FYEKMQ (reference sequence). CDR3 sequence: CASSLSGLTGEQYF. In DNA form, the CDR3 reads TGTGCCAGCAGCTTAAGCGGACTCACGGGAGAGCAGTACTTC.

This clone was picked up a small number of times. The rearrangement uses TRBV7-3 and TRBJ2-2; D is perhaps TRBD1 or TRBD2 (5 bases each). Germline CDR1 reads SGHTA; CDR2 reads FQGTGA. The CDR3 loop spans 15 amino acids. V shed 2 bases and J shed 5 bases, with 12 bases lying between them. The CDR3 here is CASSLLGVGTGELFF. The CDR3 bases are TGTGCCAGCAGCTTACTGGGGGTAGGGACCGGGGAGCTGTTTTTT. The whole variable domain, filled in from reference TRBV7-3 and TRBJ2-2, reads GAGVSQTPSNKVTEKGKYVELRCDPISGHTALYWYRQSLGQGPEFLIYFQGTGAADDSGLPNDRFFAVRPEGSVSTLKIQRTERGDSAVYLCASSLLGVGTGELFFGEGSRLTVL.

The chain links TRBV5-1 to TRBJ2-7, with 13 positions matching TRBD2. Germline assignment: CDR1 SGHRS and CDR2 YFSETQ. This CDR3 has 17 residues. V lost 0 bases, J lost 3 bases, and 6 bases stayed unmatched. The CDR3 coding sequence is TGCGCCAGCAGCTTGGGGGGACTAGCGGGGAAATTCTACGAGCAGTACTTC. Amino acid sequence: CASSLGGLAGKFYEQYF.

This chain links TRBV10-3 with TRBJ2-3; 7 bases align to TRBD2. Germline V lookup: CDR1 ENHRY, CDR2 SYGVKD. The CDR3 loop spans 14 amino acids. V lost 11 bases and J lost 2; bases outside the gene matches: 10. This CDR3 reads CAGGNGGSTDTQYF. The CDR3 nucleotides are TGTGCCGGGGGAAACGGGGGGTCCACAGATACGCAGTATTTT.

The chain links TRBV7-9 to TRBJ1-1; D not certain. The CDR3 runs to 16 residues. The germline V and J ends were trimmed by 2 bases and 1 base, with 14 bases remaining between them. Germline CDR1 and CDR2: SEHNR and FQNEAQ (reference sequence). The CDR3 protein is CASSLLAQKPNTEAFF. The CDR3 DNA is TGTGCCAGCAGCTTATTGGCACAGAAACCGAACACTGAAGCTTTCTTT. The whole variable domain, filled in from reference TRBV7-9 and TRBJ1-1, reads DTGVSQNPRHKITKRGQNVTFRCDPISEHNRLYWYRQTLGQGPEFLTYFQNEAQLEKSRLLSDRFSAERPKGSFSTLEIQRTEQGDSAMYLCASSLLAQKPNTEAFFGQGTRLTVV.